Sequencing of this T cell receptor (beta chain) was carried out in a study of beta chain features in type 1 diabetes. The isolated RNA, all of it, was reverse transcribed, so expressed TCRB transcripts were what got sequenced. This table comes from immunoSEQ multiplex PCR, and its TCRdb copy is limited to in-frame clones, with some not included. The sample records 160,000 or so clones, around 9% being singletons. This clone was observed at least ten times. Its specificity is unknown. V gave up 3 bases and J gave up 6 bases; unmatched junction bases: 8. The CDR3 is 16 amino acids. Germline V gives CDR1 MGHRA, CDR2 YSYEKL. Findings and limits, study-wide: Shortening that was moderate but significant affected the TCRB CDR3s of Type 1 diabetes patients in all four CD4+ subsets.

The V gene is TRBV4-1, the J gene TRBJ1-4; 9 nucleotides line up with TRBD1. The specimen was central memory CD4+ T cells from blood. This TCR came from a woman in her thirties with type 1 diabetes. CDR3 sequence: CASSHDSRDRDEKLFF. CDR3 coding DNA: TGCGCCAGCAGCCACGATTCCCGGGACAGGGATGAAAAACTGTTTTTT.